This passage covers 23 T cell receptor beta chains from one sample sequenced in a study of regulatory T cells in long-lasting Graves disease. This sample's time point: newly diagnosed GD, antithyroid drugs for less than 3 months. RNA from PBMCs was the source of the TCR library. CDR3 regions were amplified by Arm-PCR using iRepertoire HTBI primers to build TCR beta libraries. MiXCR, applied by TCRdb to the multiplex PCR reads, yields one record per CDR3 protein. The sample holds some 500,000 distinct CDR3 sequences; about 13% are singletons and the top ten take more than 8.5%. The same data also contributed to another study, on T cells in Graves' hyperthyroidism and ophthalmopathy.

The sequencing here drew on peripheral blood mononuclear cells (PBMCs), taken at new diagnosis, from a patient treated with antithyroid drugs. All receptors come from a young man with Graves disease.

In regard to this clonotype: Mismatch with germline at one junction end may stem from a read error. This sequence joins TRBV3-1 and TRBJ1-2; TRBD1 matches 7 bases. The CDR3 runs 15 residues. Germline CDR1 reads LGHDT; CDR2 reads YNNKEL (reference sequence). The CDR3 DNA follows: TGTGTCAGCAACCAAGGAGGGGGCGCCGGCTATGGCTACACCTTC. Translated: CVSNQGGGAGYGYTF.

The chain has TRBV6-4 and TRBJ1-1; D is undetermined. Trimming pared 4 bases from V and 3 bases from J, leaving 6 bases between. Germline CDR1 MRHNA, CDR2 SNTAGT. The CDR3 spans 12 residues. CDR3: CASSGPHTEAFF. CDR3 in DNA: TGTGCCAGCAGTGGGCCCCACACTGAAGCTTTCTTT.

This clonotype has ten or more counts. This chain uses TRBV5-1 with TRBJ2-5; D might be TRBD1 (6 bases). Germline loops: CDR1 SGHRS, CDR2 YFSETQ. Between the trimmed V and J ends, which lost 3 bases and 2 bases, there was a span of 8 bases. The CDR3 sequence is 13 residues long. The CDR3 DNA is TGCGCCAGCAGCTGGACAGTTCAAGAGACCCAGTACTTC. Amino acids: CASSWTVQETQYF.

The chain is built from TRBV6-1 and TRBJ2-6; D is unclear. Germline values: CDR1 MNHNS, CDR2 SASEGT. CDR3 length equals 16 residues. The CDR3, as DNA: TGTGCGTCGTCCGCACTAACCTTCTCTGGGGCCAACGTCCTGACTTTC. This sequence encodes CASSALTFSGANVLTF.

This clonotype was detected only a few times. Being one base from a much bigger clone, this may be a read error. The rearrangement links TRBV27 to TRBJ2-1; 9 bases map to TRBD2. This CDR3 comprises 14 residues. Germline V lookup: CDR1 MNHEY, CDR2 SMNVEV (reference sequence). CDR3 nucleotide sequence: TGTGCCAGCGGGGGGACTAGCTCCCACAATGAGCAGTTCTTC. Protein sequence: CASGGTSSHNEQFF.

The chain's CDR3 is CASSLSGEQETQYF. In DNA form, the CDR3 reads TGTGCCAGCAGCCTATCGGGGGAGCAAGAGACCCAGTACTTC. This rearrangement joins TRBV13 to TRBJ2-5, with D possibly matching TRBD2 (6 bases). Trimming shortened V by 5 bases and J by 2 bases, and 12 bases separated the two germline ends. The CDR3 contains 14 residues. Germline V lookup: CDR1 PRHDT, CDR2 FYEKMQ (reference sequence).

In its sample, this clonotype was seen a few times. The V call is TRBV18, the J call TRBJ2-3; 8 positions match TRBD2. From germline, CDR1 is KGHSH and CDR2 LQKENI. This CDR3 contains 17 residues. Germline trimming cut 6 bases from V and 0 bases from J; bases unmatched to any gene: 11. Here the CDR3 reads CASSPELAALSTDTQYF. CDR3 coding DNA: TGTGCCAGCTCCCCTGAACTAGCGGCCCTGAGCACAGATACGCAGTATTTT. Full variable domain (rest looked up from reference TRBV18 and TRBJ2-3): NAGVMQNPRHLVRRRGQEARLRCSPMKGHSHVYWYRQLPEEGLKFMVYLQKENIIDESGMPKERFSAEFPKEGPSILRIQQVVRGDSAAYFCASSPELAALSTDTQYFGPGTRLTVL.

In its sample, this clonotype was seen a few times. The J gene is TRBJ1-4, the V gene TRBV5-1, with unresolved D. The V gene's germline CDR1 is SGHRS and CDR2 YFSETQ. V was cut by 0 bases and J by 8 bases, with 14 bases left in between. The length of the CDR3 is 15 residues. CDR3 bases: TGCGCCAGCAGCTTGGTTTCGGGGTCGAGAGAAAAACTGTTTTTT. Translating gives CASSLVSGSREKLFF.

As concerns this clonotype: One base away lies a much larger clone, so this may be a sequencing read error. In DNA, the CDR3 is TGCAGTACTTCAATGGGAGCTTTCACAGATACGCAGTATTTT. The encoded protein is CSTSMGAFTDTQYF. The J gene is TRBJ2-3, the V gene TRBV20-1; possibly TRBD2 for D (5 bases). The CDR3 is 14 amino acids. CDR1 is DFQATT and CDR2 is SNEGSKA in the germline V gene (reference sequence). Trimming removed 8 bases at V and 2 bases at J, with 17 bases between.

Many counts were recorded for this clonotype. The chain is built from TRBV6-2 or TRBV6-3 and TRBJ1-3; D call uncertain. Trimming took 7 bases from V and 0 from J, leaving 4 bases between them. The CDR3 runs 12 residues. CDR1 is MNHEY and CDR2 is SVGEGT in the germline V gene. The CDR3 protein is CASTGSGNTIYF. As DNA, the CDR3 is TGTGCCAGCACGGGCTCTGGAAACACCATATATTTT.

This clonotype occurred many times. This sequence joins TRBV11-2 and TRBJ1-1; D might be TRBD1 (5 bases). V was clipped by 1 base and J by 0 bases, with 12 bases between them. Germline CDR1 SGHAT, CDR2 FQNNGV. The CDR3 has 16 residues. CDR3 sequence: CASSLGTSKLNTEAFF. CDR3 in DNA: TGTGCCAGCAGCTTAGGGACATCAAAACTGAACACTGAAGCTTTCTTT.

In this sample, this clonotype turned up many times. The CDR3 region has the DNA TGTGCCAGCAGCTCTTCCACCTTGAACACTGAAGCTTTCTTT. As protein: CASSSSTLNTEAFF. The rearrangement joins TRBV5-5 to TRBJ1-1; unclear D gene. Trimming left V 3 bases short and J 0 bases short, with 9 bases between. The germline gives CDR1 SGHKS, CDR2 YYEKEE (reference sequence). CDR3 length: 14 residues.

The chain joins TRBV20-1 to TRBJ1-5; no firm D call. This CDR3 contains 15 residues. Trimming shortened V by 0 bases and J by 7 bases, and 16 bases separated the two germline ends. Germline CDR1 reads DFQATT; CDR2 reads SNEGSKA (reference sequence). The CDR3 loop is CSARDSAEGQQPQHF. In DNA, the CDR3 is TGCAGTGCTAGAGATTCGGCAGAAGGTCAACAGCCCCAGCATTTT.

Many counts were recorded for this clonotype. This chain connects TRBV6-1 to TRBJ1-4, with a tentative D call TRBD1 (5 bases). Looked up from germline, CDR1 is MNHNS and CDR2 is SASEGT. Trimming removed 5 bases from V and 13 bases from J, with 14 bases in between. The CDR3 length is 12 residues. DNA of the CDR3: TGTGCCAGCAGTCGGCGGGAAGGGGTACTGTTTTTT. Its translation: CASSRREGVLFF.

The sample holds many counts of this clonotype. The rearrangement joins TRBV18 to TRBJ2-3; 7 positions agree with TRBD2. V lost 3 bases to trimming and J lost 6 bases; unmatched junction nucleotides: 9. CDR1 is KGHSH, CDR2 LQKENI, per germline. The CDR3 loop spans 15 amino acids. For the CDR3, the DNA is TGTGCCAGCTCACCGACATGGACTAGTGGGGATACGCAGTATTTT. Residues: CASSPTWTSGDTQYF.

This clonotype was recorded at least ten times. The V and J genes are TRBV7-2 and TRBJ1-5, with D possibly matching TRBD1 (5 bases). CDR3 size: 15 residues. V lost 1 base and J lost 7, with 14 bases in between. The germline V gene has CDR1 SGHTA and CDR2 FQGNSA. The CDR3 bases are TGTGCCAGCAGCTTAGATTGGGGTAGGGGCCAGCCCCAGCATTTT. Amino acid sequence: CASSLDWGRGQPQHF.

This clonotype was seen ten or more times. The chain links TRBV29-1 to TRBJ1-5, with unresolved D. V was shortened by 4 bases and J by 3 bases, with 10 bases between the two germline ends. Germline V gene sequence: CDR1 SQVTM, CDR2 ANQGSEA. This CDR3 is built from 13 residues. The CDR3 loop reads CSVGQAINQPQHF. CDR3 nucleotide sequence: TGCAGCGTTGGGCAGGCTATCAATCAGCCCCAGCATTTT.

This clonotype was counted a few times. The rearrangement joins TRBV6-1 to TRBJ1-3, with D perhaps matching TRBD1 (5 bases). This CDR3 is 13 amino acids long. Germline V CDR1 and CDR2: MNHNS, SASEGT. The V and J ends lost 7 bases and 5 bases respectively, with 12 bases between them. CDR3 in DNA: TGTGCCAGCAACCAGGGCGCTCGAAACACCATATATTTT. Translation gives CASNQGARNTIYF.

Only a few counts were recorded for this clonotype. This chain connects TRBV29-1 to TRBJ2-5; D ambiguous. The CDR3 runs 14 residues. With 2 bases removed from V and 1 base from J, the gap between germline ends came to 11 bases. Germline V gene data show CDR1 as SQVTM and CDR2 as ANQGSEA. The CDR3 loop is CSVERSGLQETQYF. The CDR3 DNA is TGCAGCGTTGAAAGATCCGGCCTCCAAGAGACCCAGTACTTC.

The chain combines TRBV5-1 with TRBJ2-3; the D is unclear. The CDR3 spans 15 residues. V shed 4 bases and J shed 6 bases, with 18 bases lying between them. The germline V gene has CDR1 SGHRS and CDR2 YFSETQ. The CDR3 DNA follows: TGCGCCAGCAGCCCCTCGGGTTCCAGGTTGGATACGCAGTATTTT. This encodes CASSPSGSRLDTQYF.

This clonotype came up many times. V gene TRBV6-1 combines with J gene TRBJ1-1; 9 bases map to TRBD1. The V gene's germline CDR1 is MNHNS and CDR2 SASEGT. The junction had 10 bases not matched to a gene; V was cut back by 7 bases and J by 4 bases. The CDR3 length is 15 residues. In DNA form, the CDR3 reads TGTGCCAGCAAGCCAGGACAGGGGAGTTTCACTGAAGCTTTCTTT. It is translated as CASKPGQGSFTEAFF.

In its sample, this clonotype was seen a few times. This chain uses TRBV29-1 with TRBJ2-7; D might be TRBD1 (6 bases). V dropped 6 bases and J dropped 3 bases, with 12 bases sitting between them. CDR1 and CDR2 from the germline V gene are SQVTM and ANQGSEA. The CDR3 is 12 amino acids. The CDR3 region has the DNA TGCAGCGTCGGACAGTTGAACTACGAGCAGTACTTC. It yields the protein CSVGQLNYEQYF.

This clonotype appeared many times. V gene TRBV11-2 combines with J gene TRBJ2-1, with no clear D. The CDR3 spans 12 residues. Trimming removed 2 bases at V and 4 bases at J, with 3 bases between. Germline lookup yields CDR1 SGHAT and CDR2 FQNNGV. In nucleotides, the CDR3 is TGTGCCAGCAGCTTATTATACAATGAGCAGTTCTTC. It specifies CASSLLYNEQFF.